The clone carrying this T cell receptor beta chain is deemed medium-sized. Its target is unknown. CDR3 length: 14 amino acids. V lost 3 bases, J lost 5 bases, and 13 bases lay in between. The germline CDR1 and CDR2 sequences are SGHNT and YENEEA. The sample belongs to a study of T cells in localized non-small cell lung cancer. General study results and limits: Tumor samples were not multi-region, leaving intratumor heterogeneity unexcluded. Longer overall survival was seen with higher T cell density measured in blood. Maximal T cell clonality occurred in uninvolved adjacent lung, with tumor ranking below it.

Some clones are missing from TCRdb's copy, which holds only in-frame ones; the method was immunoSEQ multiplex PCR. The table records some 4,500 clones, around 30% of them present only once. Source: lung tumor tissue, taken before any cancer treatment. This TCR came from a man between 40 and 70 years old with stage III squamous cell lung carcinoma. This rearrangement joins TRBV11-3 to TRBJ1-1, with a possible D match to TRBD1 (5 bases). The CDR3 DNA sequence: TGTGCCAGCAGCTTGGGAGGGGTGAGGACTGAAGCTTTCTTT. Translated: CASSLGGVRTEAFF.